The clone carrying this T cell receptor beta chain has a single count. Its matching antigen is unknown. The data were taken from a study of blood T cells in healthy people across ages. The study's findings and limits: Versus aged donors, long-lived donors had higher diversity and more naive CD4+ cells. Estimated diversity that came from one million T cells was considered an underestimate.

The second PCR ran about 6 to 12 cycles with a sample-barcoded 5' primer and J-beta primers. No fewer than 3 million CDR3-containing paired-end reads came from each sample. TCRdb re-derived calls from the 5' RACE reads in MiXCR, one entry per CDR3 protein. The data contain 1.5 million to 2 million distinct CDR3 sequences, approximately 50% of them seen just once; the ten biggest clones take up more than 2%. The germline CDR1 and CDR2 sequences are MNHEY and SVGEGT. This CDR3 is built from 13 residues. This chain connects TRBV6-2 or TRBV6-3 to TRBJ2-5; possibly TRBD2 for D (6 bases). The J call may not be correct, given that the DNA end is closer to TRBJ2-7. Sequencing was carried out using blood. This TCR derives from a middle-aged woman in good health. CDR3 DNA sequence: TGTGCCAGCAGCCAGGGACTCCTTGGCGAGCAGTACTTC. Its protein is CASSQGLLGEQYF.